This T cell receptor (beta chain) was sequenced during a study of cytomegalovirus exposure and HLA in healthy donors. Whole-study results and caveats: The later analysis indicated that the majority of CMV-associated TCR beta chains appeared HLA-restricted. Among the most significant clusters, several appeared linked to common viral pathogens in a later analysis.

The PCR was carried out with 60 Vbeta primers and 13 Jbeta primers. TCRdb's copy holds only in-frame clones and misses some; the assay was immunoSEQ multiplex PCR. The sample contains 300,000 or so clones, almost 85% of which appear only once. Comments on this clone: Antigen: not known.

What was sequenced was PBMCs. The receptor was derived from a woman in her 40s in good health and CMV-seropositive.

CDR3 protein: CASSLGQGQGANYGYTF. DNA of the CDR3: TGTGCCAGCAGTTTGGGTCAGGGACAGGGGGCAAACTATGGCTACACCTTC. V and J are TRBV28 and TRBJ1-2, with TRBD1 identical over 12 bases. The CDR3 covers 17 residues. In germline, CDR1 is MDHEN, CDR2 SYDVKM. Trimming cost V 3 bases and J 2 bases; bases outside gene matches: 7.